These 28 T cell receptor beta chains were sequenced from one sample in a study of technical replicates of blood from a few donors. Clones were read by immunoSEQ multiplex PCR, and TCRdb kept only the in-frame ones, dropping some. The sample has about 60,000 clones, 80% to 95% seen once. The material sequenced was PBMCs. The source of these receptors is a human donor in good health. Some clones in this sample may be carry-over from other donors' samples.

The chain joins TRBV2 to TRBJ2-1; weak D call: TRBD2 (5 bases). Trimming pared 9 bases from V and 11 bases from J, leaving 14 bases between. CDR3 length equals 11 residues. Germline V gives CDR1 SNHLY, CDR2 FYNNEI. The CDR3 sequence is CASPAGMQQFF. The CDR3 nucleotides are TGTGCCAGTCCTGCCGGGATGCAGCAGTTCTTC.

The V and J genes are TRBV7-2 and TRBJ2-3, with D possibly being TRBD2 (7 bases). CDR3 length: 15 amino acids. Germline V gene data show CDR1 as SGHTA and CDR2 as FQGNSA. Trimming pared 5 bases from V and 6 bases from J, leaving 18 bases between. The CDR3 reads CASSPRGLPGDTQYF. Here the CDR3 DNA reads TGTGCCAGCAGCCCGCGGGGGCTGCCGGGGGATACGCAGTATTTT.

The V and J genes are TRBV27 and TRBJ1-1; no firm D call. V was trimmed by 5 bases and J by 0 bases, leaving 7 bases between them. Germline V lookup: CDR1 MNHEY, CDR2 SMNVEV (reference sequence). CDR3 length: 13 amino acids. CDR3 protein: CASSLTLNTEAFF. CDR3 coding DNA: TGTGCCAGCAGTCTCACACTGAACACTGAAGCTTTCTTT.

The V and J genes are TRBV7-8 and TRBJ2-2; no clear D gene. V dropped 5 bases and J dropped 2 bases, with 3 bases sitting between them. The CDR3 extends over 12 amino acids. Germline V gene sequence: CDR1 SGHVS, CDR2 FQNEAQ. CDR3 sequence reads: CASSPNTGELFF. The CDR3 DNA follows: TGTGCCAGCAGCCCTAACACCGGGGAGCTGTTTTTT.

CDR3 residues: CASSLAGGTAYNEQFF. CDR3 bases: TGTGCCAGCAGCTTGGCCGGCGGTACTGCCTACAATGAGCAGTTCTTC. This rearrangement joins TRBV5-6 to TRBJ2-1; D is unresolved. Trimming took 0 bases from V and 2 from J, leaving 12 bases between them. The CDR3 totals 16 residues. Germline CDR1 SGHDT, CDR2 YYEEEE. Complete variable domain (other parts from reference TRBV5-6 and TRBJ2-1): DAGVTQSPTHLIKTRGQQVTLRCSPKSGHDTVSWYQQALGQGPQFIFQYYEEEERQRGNFPDRFSGHQFPNYSSELNVNALLLGDSALYLCASSLAGGTAYNEQFFGPGTRLTVL.

This clone was seen a handful of times. V is TRBV11-2 and J is TRBJ1-4; a possible D gene is TRBD1 (5 bases). Germline lookup yields CDR1 SGHAT and CDR2 FQNNGV. This CDR3 contains 15 residues. Trimming pared 5 bases from V and 4 bases from J, leaving 14 bases between. The CDR3 spells CASSRLSGLNEKLFF. CDR3 bases: TGTGCCAGCAGCCGATTATCGGGACTTAATGAAAAACTGTTTTTT.

This clone came up a few times. V is TRBV29-1 and J is TRBJ1-2, with D possibly being TRBD1 (5 bases). V lost 2 bases and J 8 bases, leaving 15 bases between the germline ends. CDR3 size: 13 residues. CDR1 and CDR2 from the germline V gene are SQVTM and ANQGSEA. The DNA for the CDR3 is TGCAGCGTTGAATCAGGTGGGGCGGGAGGCTACACCTTC. As protein: CSVESGGAGGYTF.

CDR3 loop: CATSVRDTHETQYF. DNA of the CDR3: TGTGCCACCAGCGTCCGGGACACTCACGAGACCCAGTACTTC. The chain uses TRBV15 and TRBJ2-5; D might be TRBD1 (6 bases). The CDR3 is 14 residues long. In germline, CDR1 is LNHNV, CDR2 YYDKDF (reference sequence). V dropped 5 bases and J dropped 5 bases, with 15 bases sitting between them.

V gene TRBV7-2 combines with J gene TRBJ2-7, with 13 nucleotides matching TRBD2. Per germline, CDR1 SGHTA and CDR2 FQGNSA. V was clipped by 3 bases and J by 3 bases; unmatched bases: 2. The CDR3 runs to 15 residues. The CDR3 loop is CASSLGLAGLYEQYF. In DNA, the CDR3 is TGTGCCAGCAGCTTGGGACTAGCGGGACTCTACGAGCAGTACTTC. Full variable domain (remainder filled in from reference TRBV7-2 and TRBJ2-7): GAGVSQSPSNKVTEKGKDVELRCDPISGHTALYWYRQSLGQGLEFLIYFQGNSAPDKSGLPSDRFSAERTGGSVSTLTIQRTQQEDSAVYLCASSLGLAGLYEQYFGPGTRLTVT.

This rearrangement joins TRBV7-9 to TRBJ2-7; D is perhaps TRBD1 (6 bases). This CDR3 spans 16 amino acids. V lost 1 base to trimming and J lost 7 bases, with 20 bases between them. Germline V gene data show CDR1 as SEHNR and CDR2 as FQNEAQ (reference sequence). CDR3 amino acids: CASSLDGRGPLGEQYF. DNA for the CDR3: TGTGCCAGCAGCTTAGATGGCAGGGGTCCCCTTGGGGAGCAGTACTTC.

The chain combines TRBV4-3 with TRBJ1-6; 9 positions match TRBD1. Germline CDR1 and CDR2: LGHNA and YSLEER. V trimming: 6 bases; J trimming: 10 bases; junction bases outside the gene matches: 16. CDR3 size: 17 residues. CDR3 DNA: TGCGCCAGCAGGGCGGAGAGGGCGGGACAGGGATCATCACCCCTCCACTTT. Translated: CASRAERAGQGSSPLHF.

The chain couples TRBV2 to TRBJ1-1; no clear D gene. Germline CDR1 and CDR2: SNHLY and FYNNEI. V was cut by 4 bases and J by 7 bases, with 7 bases left in between. There are 11 residues in the CDR3. The CDR3 loop is CASSVRGEAFF. The DNA of the CDR3 is TGTGCCAGCAGTGTACGAGGTGAAGCTTTCTTT.

The genes are TRBV5-1 and TRBJ1-2, with a possible D match to TRBD1 (5 bases). The CDR3 runs to 15 residues. The V and J ends lost 2 bases and 2 bases respectively, with 13 bases between them. In germline, CDR1 is SGHRS, CDR2 YFSETQ. The DNA of the CDR3 is TGCGCCAGCAGCTTTGGGCAGGGAGGCAACTATGGCTACACCTTC. The encoded protein is CASSFGQGGNYGYTF.

V usage is TRBV9 and J usage is TRBJ2-2; D might be TRBD2 (6 bases). V gave up 8 bases and J gave up 5 bases, with 13 bases separating them. This CDR3 is built from 13 residues. Germline V CDR1 and CDR2: SGDLS, YYNGEE. CDR3 coding DNA: TGTGCCAGTCGCGGGGCGGGGACCGGGGAGCTGTTTTTT. Residues: CASRGAGTGELFF.

V gene TRBV19 combines with J gene TRBJ1-1; no reliable D call. V shed 5 bases and J shed 0 bases, with 16 bases lying between them. The CDR3 runs 16 residues. CDR1 and CDR2 from the germline V gene are LNHDA and SQIVND (reference sequence). The CDR3 DNA reads TGTGCCAGTAGTCGCGGGGTGTCTATCATGAACACTGAAGCTTTCTTT. Translating it yields CASSRGVSIMNTEAFF.

V is TRBV9 and J is TRBJ2-7; weak D call: TRBD2 (6 bases). The CDR3 is made up of 14 amino acids. Trimming removed 0 bases at V and 6 bases at J, with 13 bases between. Germline V gives CDR1 SGDLS, CDR2 YYNGEE. In DNA, the CDR3 is TGTGCCAGCAGCGTAGGTGGAGGGCCGGGCGAGCAGTACTTC. Translation: CASSVGGGPGEQYF.

The CDR3 sequence: CASRQTGDGYTF. DNA of the CDR3: TGTGCCAGCAGGCAGACAGGGGATGGCTACACCTTC. The J gene is TRBJ1-2, the V gene TRBV6-1; 8 bases fit TRBD1. V lost 6 bases and J lost 6; bases outside the gene matches: 3. CDR3 length: 12 residues. The germline V gene has CDR1 MNHNS and CDR2 SASEGT.

The chain combines TRBV5-4 with TRBJ2-2; 8 nucleotides line up with TRBD2. Germline assignment: CDR1 SGHNT and CDR2 YYREEE (reference sequence). The CDR3 spans 17 residues. The ends lost 3 bases at V and 6 bases at J; junction bases unmatched: 13. CDR3 loop: CASSSGGAGGRAGELFF. In DNA form, the CDR3 reads TGTGCCAGCAGCTCCGGGGGCGCGGGGGGCCGGGCCGGGGAGCTGTTTTTT.

This clone appeared a single time. The chain has TRBV5-1 and TRBJ2-2; the D is unclear. Between the trimmed V and J ends, which lost 1 base and 6 bases, there was a span of 13 bases. The CDR3 consists of 15 residues. Germline-derived CDR1 and CDR2 are SGHRS and YFSETQ. CDR3 coding DNA: TGCGCCAGCAGCTTGAAGGCGGTGATGGCCGGGGAGCTGTTTTTT. Translated: CASSLKAVMAGELFF.

This clone was seen ten or more times. The rearrangement joins TRBV5-1 to TRBJ2-5; TRBD2 matches at 9 bases. The CDR3 consists of 15 residues. The J segment lost 2 bases and the V segment lost 3 bases, leaving 5 bases of the junction unmatched. Germline V lookup: CDR1 SGHRS, CDR2 YFSETQ. The CDR3 coding sequence is TGCGCCAGCAGCTACTACAGCGGGGGGCAAGAGACCCAGTACTTC. It specifies CASSYYSGGQETQYF.

The chain has TRBV6-5 and TRBJ2-7, with 9 bases that match TRBD1. CDR1 MNHEY and CDR2 SVGAGI come from the germline V gene. The junction had 7 bases not matched to a gene; V was cut back by 5 bases and J by 5 bases. The CDR3 loop spans 14 amino acids. CDR3 residues: CASSKPGQGNEQYF. CDR3 bases: TGTGCCAGCAGTAAACCGGGACAGGGCAACGAGCAGTACTTC.

This chain connects TRBV5-4 to TRBJ2-1; 7 bases are a match to TRBD1. The CDR3 is made up of 15 amino acids. Germline V lookup: CDR1 SGHNT, CDR2 YYREEE (reference sequence). Trimming cost V 4 bases and J 12 bases; bases outside gene matches: 16. The CDR3 spells CASSQDRSTTRTQFF. The CDR3 DNA reads TGTGCCAGCAGCCAGGACAGGAGCACTACGAGGACGCAGTTCTTC.

The V and J genes are TRBV19 and TRBJ1-1; D remains unclear. The CDR3 covers 14 residues. Germline V gene sequence: CDR1 LNHDA, CDR2 SQIVND (reference sequence). The V end was cut by 9 bases, the J end by 1 base, with 15 bases between. The CDR3 spells CASSQPAANTEAFF. The CDR3 coding sequence is TGTGCCAGCTCACAGCCGGCTGCGAACACTGAAGCTTTCTTT.

This clone was found a few times. The rearrangement uses TRBV2 and TRBJ1-2, with 7 bases matching TRBD1. After removal of 4 bases from V and 0 bases from J, the junction contained 2 bases not matched to a gene. The CDR3 extends over 14 amino acids. From germline, CDR1 is SNHLY and CDR2 FYNNEI. CDR3 nucleotides: TGTGCCAGCAGTGGACAGGGAGCTAACTATGGCTACACCTTC. It translates to CASSGQGANYGYTF. The complete variable domain, with remaining parts taken from reference TRBV2 and TRBJ1-2, reads EPEVTQTPSHQVTQMGQEVILRCVPISNHLYFYWYRQILGQKVEFLVSFYNNEISEKSEIFDDQFSVERPDGSNFTLKIRSTKLEDSAMYFCASSGQGANYGYTFGSGTRLTVV.

The chain combines TRBV7-7 with TRBJ2-5, with TRBD2 matching 12 bases. Looked up from germline, CDR1 is SSHAT and CDR2 is FNYEAQ (reference sequence). Trimming cost V 1 base and J 1 base; bases outside gene matches: 1. There are 16 residues in the CDR3. The DNA of the CDR3 is TGTGCCAGCAGCTTAGGACTAGCGGGAGTCCAAGAGACCCAGTACTTC. This translates into CASSLGLAGVQETQYF. Complete variable domain (other parts from reference TRBV7-7 and TRBJ2-5): GAGVSQSPRYKVTKRGQDVTLRCDPISSHATLYWYQQALGQGPEFLTYFNYEAQPDKSGLPSDRFSAERPEGSISTLTIQRTEQRDSAMYRCASSLGLAGVQETQYFGPGTRLLVL.

The genes are TRBV6-5 and TRBJ1-1, with 7 bases lining up with TRBD1. V lost 3 bases to trimming and J lost 4 bases; unmatched junction nucleotides: 5. The CDR3 spans 14 residues. The germline V gene encodes CDR1 MNHEY and CDR2 SVGAGI. Here the CDR3 DNA reads TGTGCCAGCAGTTATGGAGGGGGCAGCACTGAAGCTTTCTTT. Amino acids: CASSYGGGSTEAFF.

V usage is TRBV7-9 and J usage is TRBJ2-2; D unclear. This CDR3 region has 15 residues. Germline CDR1 and CDR2: SEHNR and FQNEAQ (reference sequence). The ends were cut back, 4 bases at V and 0 bases at J, with 9 bases in the middle. The CDR3 DNA follows: TGTGCCAGCAGCTCTCCGCTATCGAACACCGGGGAGCTGTTTTTT. It encodes CASSSPLSNTGELFF.

This sequence joins TRBV6-1 and TRBJ2-2; 10 bases map to TRBD1. CDR1 and CDR2 from the germline V gene are MNHNS and SASEGT. CDR3 size: 14 residues. The junction had 7 bases not matched to a gene; V was cut back by 8 bases and J by 7 bases. The CDR3 loop reads CASRDRGRSGELFF. CDR3 nucleotide sequence: TGTGCCAGCCGAGACAGGGGGCGGAGCGGGGAGCTGTTTTTT.